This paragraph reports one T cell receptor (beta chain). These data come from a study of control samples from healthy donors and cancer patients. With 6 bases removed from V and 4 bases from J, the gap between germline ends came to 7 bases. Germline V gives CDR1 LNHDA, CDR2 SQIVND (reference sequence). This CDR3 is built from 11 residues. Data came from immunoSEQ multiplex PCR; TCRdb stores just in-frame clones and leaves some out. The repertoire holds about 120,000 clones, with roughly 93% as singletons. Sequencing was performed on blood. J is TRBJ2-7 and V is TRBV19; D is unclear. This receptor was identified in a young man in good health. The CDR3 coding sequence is TGTGCCAGTAGCGCCGCGTACGAGCAGTACTTC. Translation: CASSAAYEQYF.